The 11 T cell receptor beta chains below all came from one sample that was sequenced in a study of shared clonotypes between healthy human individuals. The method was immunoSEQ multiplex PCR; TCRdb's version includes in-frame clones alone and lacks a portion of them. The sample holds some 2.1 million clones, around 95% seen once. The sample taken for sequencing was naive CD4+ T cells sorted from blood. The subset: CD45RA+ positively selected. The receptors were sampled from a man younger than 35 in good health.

This chain's CDR3 is CASSPRTSGTEQFF. For the CDR3, the DNA is TGTGCCAGCAGCCCCCGGACTAGCGGGACTGAGCAGTTCTTC. V usage is TRBV7-2 and J usage is TRBJ2-1; 12 bases map to TRBD2. Unmatched junction bases numbered 5, after V lost 5 bases and J lost 9 bases. The germline CDR1 and CDR2 sequences are SGHTA and FQGNSA. The length of the CDR3 is 14 residues.

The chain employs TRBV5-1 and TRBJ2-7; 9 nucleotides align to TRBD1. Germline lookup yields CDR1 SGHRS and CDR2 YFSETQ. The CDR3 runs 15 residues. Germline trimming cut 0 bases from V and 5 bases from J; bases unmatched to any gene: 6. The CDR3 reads CASSLGPGQGHEQYF. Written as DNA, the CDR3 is TGCGCCAGCAGCTTGGGCCCGGGACAGGGCCACGAGCAGTACTTC.

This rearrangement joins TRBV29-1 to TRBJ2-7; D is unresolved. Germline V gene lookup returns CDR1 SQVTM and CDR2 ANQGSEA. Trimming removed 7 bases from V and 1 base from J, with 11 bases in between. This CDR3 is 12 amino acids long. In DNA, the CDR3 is TGCAGCGCGATCCGAAGTTCCTACGAGCAGTACTTC. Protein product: CSAIRSSYEQYF.

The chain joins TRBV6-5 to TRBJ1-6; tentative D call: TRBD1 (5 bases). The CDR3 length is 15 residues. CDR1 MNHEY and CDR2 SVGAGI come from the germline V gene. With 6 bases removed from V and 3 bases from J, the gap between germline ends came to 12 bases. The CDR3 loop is CASRGVQGYNSPLHF. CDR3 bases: TGTGCCAGCAGAGGGGTTCAAGGCTATAATTCACCCCTCCACTTT.

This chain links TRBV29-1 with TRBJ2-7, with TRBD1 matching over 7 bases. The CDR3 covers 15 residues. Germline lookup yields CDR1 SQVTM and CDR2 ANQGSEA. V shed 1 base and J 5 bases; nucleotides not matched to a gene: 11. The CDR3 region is CSVEGTGGFGDEQYF. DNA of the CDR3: TGCAGCGTTGAAGGGACAGGCGGGTTCGGGGACGAGCAGTACTTC.

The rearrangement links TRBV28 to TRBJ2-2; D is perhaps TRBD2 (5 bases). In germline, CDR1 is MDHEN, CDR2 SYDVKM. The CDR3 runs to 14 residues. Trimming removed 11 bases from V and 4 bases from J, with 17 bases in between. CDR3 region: CAGRLRPTTGELFF. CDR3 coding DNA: TGTGCCGGGAGATTAAGGCCCACCACCGGGGAGCTGTTTTTT.

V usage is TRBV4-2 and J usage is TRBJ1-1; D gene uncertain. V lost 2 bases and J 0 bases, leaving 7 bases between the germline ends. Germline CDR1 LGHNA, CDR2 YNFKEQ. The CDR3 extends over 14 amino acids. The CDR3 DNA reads TGTGCCAGCAGCCAACCCGCAATGAACACTGAAGCTTTCTTT. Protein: CASSQPAMNTEAFF.

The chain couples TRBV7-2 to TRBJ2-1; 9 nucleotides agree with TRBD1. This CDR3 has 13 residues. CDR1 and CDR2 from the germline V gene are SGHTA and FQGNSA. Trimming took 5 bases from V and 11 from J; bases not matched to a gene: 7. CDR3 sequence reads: CASSPGQGSKQFF. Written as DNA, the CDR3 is TGTGCCAGCAGCCCAGGACAGGGGTCAAAGCAGTTCTTC.

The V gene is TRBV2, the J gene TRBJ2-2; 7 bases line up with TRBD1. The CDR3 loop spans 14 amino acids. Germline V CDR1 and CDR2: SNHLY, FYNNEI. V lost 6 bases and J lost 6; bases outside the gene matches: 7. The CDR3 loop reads CASRPQGIPGELFF. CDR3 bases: TGTGCCAGCAGGCCACAGGGGATACCCGGGGAGCTGTTTTTT.

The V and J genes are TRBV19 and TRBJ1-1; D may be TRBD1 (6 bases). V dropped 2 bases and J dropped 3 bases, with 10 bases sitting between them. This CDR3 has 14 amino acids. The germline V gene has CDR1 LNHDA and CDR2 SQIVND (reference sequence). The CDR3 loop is CASSIRGEHTEAFF. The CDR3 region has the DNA TGTGCCAGTAGTATAAGGGGGGAACACACTGAAGCTTTCTTT.

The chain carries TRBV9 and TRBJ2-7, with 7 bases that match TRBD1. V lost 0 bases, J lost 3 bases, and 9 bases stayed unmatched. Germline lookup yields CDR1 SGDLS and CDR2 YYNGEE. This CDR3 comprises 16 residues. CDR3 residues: CASSVAWDQGVYEQYF. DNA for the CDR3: TGTGCCAGCAGCGTAGCCTGGGACCAGGGGGTCTACGAGCAGTACTTC.